This T cell receptor beta chain originates from a study of beta chain features in type 1 diabetes. A remark on this clone: Its cognate antigen is unknown.

Reverse transcribing all isolated RNA meant expressed TCRB transcripts were sequenced. The repertoire was sequenced with immunoSEQ multiplex PCR; TCRdb's copy has only in-frame clones and lacks some. The repertoire includes 200,000 to 250,000 clones, approximately 15% of them detected once, and approximately 0.021% sits in the top ten. The germline CDR1 and CDR2 sequences are KGHSH and LQKENI. This CDR3 comprises 14 residues. J gave up 3 bases and V 3 bases, and 1 base lay outside the gene matches. Overall study results and limits: The study found moderately but significantly shorter TCRB CDR3s in all four CD4+ subsets of Type 1 diabetes patients. Individuals with type 1 diabetes displayed fewer insertions and more deletions at VDJ junctions.

This receptor was identified in a man aged 25 to 40 with type 1 diabetes. Sequenced input: naive CD4+ T cells from blood. The chain has TRBV18 and TRBJ2-4; 8 bases fit TRBD1. CDR3 nucleotides: TGTGCCAGCTCACCGGACAGGGTCAAAAACATTCAGTACTTC. It encodes CASSPDRVKNIQYF.